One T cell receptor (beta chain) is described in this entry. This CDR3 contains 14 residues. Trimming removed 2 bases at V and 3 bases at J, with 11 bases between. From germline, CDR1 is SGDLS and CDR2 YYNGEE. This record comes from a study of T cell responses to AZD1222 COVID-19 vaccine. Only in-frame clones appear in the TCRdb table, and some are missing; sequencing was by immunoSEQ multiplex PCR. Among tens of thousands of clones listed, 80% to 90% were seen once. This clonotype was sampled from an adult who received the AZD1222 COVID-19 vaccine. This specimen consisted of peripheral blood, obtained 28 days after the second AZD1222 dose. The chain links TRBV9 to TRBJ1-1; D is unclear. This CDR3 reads CASSVKTFDTEAFF. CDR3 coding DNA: TGTGCCAGCAGCGTTAAGACTTTCGACACTGAAGCTTTCTTT.